This T cell receptor (beta chain) was obtained from a study of blood T cell repertoires in COVID-19. Study as a whole: The origin of the acute and convalescent COVID-19 samples was the United States, Italy and Spain.

TCRdb keeps only in-frame clones here, not all; method: immunoSEQ multiplex PCR. Found here are about 40,000 clones, 70% to 85% of them singletons; the top ten hold less than 3.5%. The source of this sequence is a woman aged 55-75 years with acute or convalescent COVID-19. Sequenced material: peripheral blood.

This chain's CDR3 is CASSQGQGFPGSGNTIYF. The CDR3, as DNA: TGTGCCAGCAGTCAGGGACAGGGGTTCCCCGGATCTGGAAACACCATATATTTT. The V gene is TRBV7-9, the J gene TRBJ1-3, with 10 bases fitting TRBD1. Per the germline V gene, CDR1 is SEHNR and CDR2 is FQNEAQ (reference sequence). V dropped 6 bases and J dropped 1; count of bases not matched to a gene: 12. The CDR3 spans 18 residues. The full variable domain, its missing parts supplied by reference TRBV7-9 and TRBJ1-3, is DTGVSQNPRHKITKRGQNVTFRCDPISEHNRLYWYRQTLGQGPEFLTYFQNEAQLEKSRLLSDRFSAERPKGSFSTLEIQRTEQGDSAMYLCASSQGQGFPGSGNTIYFGEGSWLTVV.